A selection of T cell receptor beta chains follows, all from one sample in a study of regulatory T cells in long-lasting Graves disease. Using its own MiXCR run on the multiplex PCR reads, TCRdb lists one record per CDR3 protein. The repertoire consists of fewer than 500,000 distinct CDR3 sequences, with 16% occurring once and the leading ten covering less than 15%. A further study also used this sample, focusing on T cells in Graves' hyperthyroidism and ophthalmopathy.

The material was peripheral blood mononuclear cells (PBMCs), obtained at new diagnosis, from a patient treated with antithyroid drugs. These receptors all come from a man aged 40-49 years with Graves disease. CDR3s leave out the opening cysteine and the closing phenylalanine or tryptophan. Each record gives: V gene, CDR3 protein.

>TRBV6-2/TRBV6-3
ASSEGEGGVFGELF
>TRBV7-6
ASSLPGIHGNEQF
>TRBV10-1
ASSESMLAGEETQY
>TRBV20-1
SARVGTSIGGDTQY
>TRBV12-3/TRBV12-4
ASRGQENTEAF
>TRBV19
ASKGQGLYNEQF
>TRBV7-2
ASSLTVSNTEAF
>TRBV20-1
SASHTPFNEQF
>TRBV19
ASSIAGGLTTGELF
>TRBV9
ASSVLPGLGSLNEQF
>TRBV6-9
ASSFPGLGNEQY
>TRBV28
ASTPGGVAF
>TRBV19
ASKDPGTRDNEQF
>TRBV4-2
ASSQGGSGHSYNEQF
>TRBV29-1
SVVWQAIRDTQY
>TRBV13
ASSLLGSTDTQY
>TRBV3-1
ASSQEQTGGRTGELF